These 16 T cell receptor beta chains share one sample of origin, sequenced in a study of OX40 agonist ivuxolimab in advanced cancers. Some clones are missing from TCRdb's copy, which holds only in-frame ones; the method was immunoSEQ multiplex PCR. The table includes tens of thousands of clones, about 84% detected once. The sequencing here drew on CD4+ or CD8+ T cells sorted from blood, taken in a trial of the OX40 agonist ivuxolimab. These receptors originate from an adult with an advanced solid tumor such as melanoma, head and neck, liver or kidney cancer.

This chain uses TRBV7-9 with TRBJ2-7, with 7 bases that match TRBD2. V gave up 5 bases and J gave up 3 bases; unmatched junction bases: 13. CDR1 and CDR2 from the germline V gene are SEHNR and FQNEAQ (reference sequence). The CDR3 is 16 amino acids. CDR3 amino acids: CASSQEGPGEGYEQYF. The CDR3 nucleotides are TGTGCCAGCAGCCAAGAGGGCCCGGGGGAGGGCTACGAGCAGTACTTC.

This chain connects TRBV5-6 to TRBJ2-4; D ambiguous. The germline V gene has CDR1 SGHDT and CDR2 YYEEEE. CDR3 length equals 17 residues. Trimming cost V 0 bases and J 1 base, with 14 bases left between them. This CDR3 is CASSLALADGAKNIQYF. In nucleotides, the CDR3 is TGTGCCAGCAGCTTGGCCTTGGCAGATGGGGCCAAAAACATTCAGTACTTC.

The CDR3 here is CASSAPQSPLHF. CDR3 DNA: TGTGCCAGCAGTGCCCCACAGTCACCCCTCCACTTT. The rearrangement links TRBV6-1 to TRBJ1-6; D unclear. Germline V gene data show CDR1 as MNHNS and CDR2 as SASEGT. The germline V and J ends were trimmed by 4 bases and 10 bases, with 8 bases remaining between them. The CDR3 has 12 residues.

The chain links TRBV27 to TRBJ1-2, with 7 bases matching TRBD1. After removal of 8 bases from V and 2 bases from J, the junction contained 14 bases not matched to a gene. Per the germline V gene, CDR1 is MNHEY and CDR2 is SMNVEV (reference sequence). The CDR3 has 16 residues. CDR3 residues: CASPIPELQGNYGYTF. The CDR3 DNA is TGTGCCAGCCCCATACCCGAACTACAGGGGAACTATGGCTACACCTTC.

CDR3 bases: TGTGCCAGCAGCGTAGACGCCGGCGAGGTACAGCCCCAGCATTTT. This sequence encodes CASSVDAGEVQPQHF. The gene calls are TRBV9 and TRBJ1-5; D is uncertain. From germline, CDR1 is SGDLS and CDR2 YYNGEE. The CDR3 loop spans 15 amino acids. V was trimmed by 0 bases and J by 7 bases, leaving 14 bases between them.

The gene calls are TRBV7-2 and TRBJ2-3; D perhaps matches TRBD1 (6 bases). The germline V and J ends were trimmed by 0 bases and 3 bases, with 10 bases remaining between them. Germline loops: CDR1 SGHTA, CDR2 FQGNSA. CDR3 length: 15 amino acids. The CDR3 DNA follows: TGTGCCAGCAGCTTAGCGGGACAACCGACAGATACGCAGTATTTT. It specifies CASSLAGQPTDTQYF.

The chain employs TRBV7-3 and TRBJ1-2; D might be TRBD1 (5 bases). CDR1 and CDR2 (germline): SGHTA, FQGTGA. The CDR3 loop spans 13 amino acids. The V and J ends lost 4 bases and 11 bases respectively, with 17 bases between them. The CDR3 DNA sequence: TGTGCCAGCAGCTCGCGACAGCGAGGGGCTTACACCTTC. Its translation: CASSSRQRGAYTF.

The rearrangement links TRBV10-3 to TRBJ2-7; D gene uncertain. This CDR3 has 15 residues. V was trimmed by 0 bases and J by 5 bases, leaving 14 bases between them. Per the germline V gene, CDR1 is ENHRY and CDR2 is SYGVKD. The CDR3 loop reads CAISESPGLRDEQYF. Here the CDR3 DNA reads TGTGCCATCAGTGAGTCCCCGGGCCTCCGGGACGAGCAGTACTTC.

The V call is TRBV28, the J call TRBJ1-4; 7 bases fit TRBD1. CDR1 is MDHEN and CDR2 is SYDVKM in the germline V gene. The CDR3 extends over 17 amino acids. Trimming cost V 4 bases and J 7 bases; bases outside gene matches: 15. The CDR3 sequence is CASSSFFTGEGSEKLFF. As DNA, the CDR3 is TGTGCCAGCAGTTCTTTTTTTACAGGGGAAGGTAGTGAAAAACTGTTTTTT.

This clone has just one count. The rearrangement links TRBV19 to TRBJ2-1; tentative D call: TRBD2 (5 bases). CDR3 size: 14 residues. Germline values: CDR1 LNHDA, CDR2 SQIVND (reference sequence). The V end lost 3 bases, the J end lost 9 bases, and 15 bases lay between the germline ends. CDR3 in DNA: TGTGCCAGTAGTATCCGTCTAGCAGTAGGTGAGCAGTTCTTC. It is translated as CASSIRLAVGEQFF.

The chain has TRBV11-2 and TRBJ1-2; the D gene is possibly TRBD1 (5 bases). This CDR3 has 17 residues. V lost 6 bases and J 3 bases, leaving 23 bases between the germline ends. CDR1 and CDR2 from the germline V gene are SGHAT and FQNNGV. CDR3 coding DNA: TGTGCCAGCAGGCGATCGGGGGAGGGAGATCCACACTATGGCTACACCTTC. It specifies CASRRSGEGDPHYGYTF.

The chain carries TRBV19 and TRBJ1-1; D unclear. The CDR3 covers 12 residues. V lost 3 bases and J 6 bases, leaving 8 bases between the germline ends. In germline, CDR1 is LNHDA, CDR2 SQIVND (reference sequence). The CDR3 nucleotides are TGTGCCAGTAGTATTGGGAGGTCTGAAGCTTTCTTT. It codes for CASSIGRSEAFF. Together with reference TRBV19 and TRBJ1-1, the CDR3 gives the full variable domain: DGGITQSPKYLFRKEGQNVTLSCEQNLNHDAMYWYRQDPGQGLRLIYYSQIVNDFQKGDIAEGYSVSREKKESFPLTVTSAQKNPTAFYLCASSIGRSEAFFGQGTRLTVV.

J is TRBJ2-7 and V is TRBV28; 11 nucleotides line up with TRBD2. V lost 5 bases and J lost 1; bases outside the gene matches: 13. The CDR3 covers 18 residues. CDR1 is MDHEN, CDR2 SYDVKM, per germline. In DNA form, the CDR3 reads TGTGCCAGCAGTCGGGTGGGACTAGCGGTGTTTAAGTCCTACGAGCAGTACTTC. This sequence encodes CASSRVGLAVFKSYEQYF.

This clone was seen once. The V call is TRBV4-1, the J call TRBJ2-1; 12 bases map to TRBD2. Trimming cost V 0 bases and J 6 bases; bases outside gene matches: 0. CDR1 is MGHRA and CDR2 is YSYEKL in the germline V gene. There are 15 residues in the CDR3. This chain's CDR3 is CASSQETSGSNEQFF. The CDR3 DNA sequence: TGCGCCAGCAGCCAAGAGACTAGCGGGAGCAATGAGCAGTTCTTC.

This chain connects TRBV27 to TRBJ2-7; D is possibly TRBD1 (5 bases). The CDR3 is made up of 13 amino acids. Germline loops: CDR1 MNHEY, CDR2 SMNVEV (reference sequence). V lost 3 bases to trimming and J lost 5 bases, with 11 bases between them. The CDR3 here is CASSFDRGNEQYF. The CDR3, as DNA: TGTGCCAGCAGTTTTGATAGGGGTAACGAGCAGTACTTC.

The chain is built from TRBV11-2 and TRBJ2-5; D may be TRBD1 (6 bases). Germline assignment: CDR1 SGHAT and CDR2 FQNNGV. V was trimmed by 3 bases and J by 3 bases, leaving 11 bases between them. This CDR3 contains 14 residues. CDR3 nucleotides: TGTGCCAGCAGCTTCCCCGGGACAAAAGAGACCCAGTACTTC. It is translated as CASSFPGTKETQYF.